This TCR beta chain appears in the sequencing data of a study of shared clonotypes between healthy human individuals. The V and J ends lost 0 bases and 2 bases respectively, with 17 bases between them. Germline loops: CDR1 LGHNA, CDR2 YSLEER. This CDR3 is built from 17 residues. Produced via immunoSEQ multiplex PCR; TCRdb's table is partial and in-frame only. The sample gives 1,500,000 or so clones, roughly 96% of which show up once; 1.2% is in the top ten. The sample was naive CD4+ T cells sorted from blood. Subset described: CD45RA+ positively selected. The clonotype comes from a man in his thirties or forties in good health. The rearrangement joins TRBV4-3 to TRBJ2-7; TRBD1 might be the D (5 bases). The CDR3 DNA sequence: TGCGCCAGCAGCCAAGATAGGGGCCCAGGGTTGGCCTACGAGCAGTACTTC. It is translated as CASSQDRGPGLAYEQYF.